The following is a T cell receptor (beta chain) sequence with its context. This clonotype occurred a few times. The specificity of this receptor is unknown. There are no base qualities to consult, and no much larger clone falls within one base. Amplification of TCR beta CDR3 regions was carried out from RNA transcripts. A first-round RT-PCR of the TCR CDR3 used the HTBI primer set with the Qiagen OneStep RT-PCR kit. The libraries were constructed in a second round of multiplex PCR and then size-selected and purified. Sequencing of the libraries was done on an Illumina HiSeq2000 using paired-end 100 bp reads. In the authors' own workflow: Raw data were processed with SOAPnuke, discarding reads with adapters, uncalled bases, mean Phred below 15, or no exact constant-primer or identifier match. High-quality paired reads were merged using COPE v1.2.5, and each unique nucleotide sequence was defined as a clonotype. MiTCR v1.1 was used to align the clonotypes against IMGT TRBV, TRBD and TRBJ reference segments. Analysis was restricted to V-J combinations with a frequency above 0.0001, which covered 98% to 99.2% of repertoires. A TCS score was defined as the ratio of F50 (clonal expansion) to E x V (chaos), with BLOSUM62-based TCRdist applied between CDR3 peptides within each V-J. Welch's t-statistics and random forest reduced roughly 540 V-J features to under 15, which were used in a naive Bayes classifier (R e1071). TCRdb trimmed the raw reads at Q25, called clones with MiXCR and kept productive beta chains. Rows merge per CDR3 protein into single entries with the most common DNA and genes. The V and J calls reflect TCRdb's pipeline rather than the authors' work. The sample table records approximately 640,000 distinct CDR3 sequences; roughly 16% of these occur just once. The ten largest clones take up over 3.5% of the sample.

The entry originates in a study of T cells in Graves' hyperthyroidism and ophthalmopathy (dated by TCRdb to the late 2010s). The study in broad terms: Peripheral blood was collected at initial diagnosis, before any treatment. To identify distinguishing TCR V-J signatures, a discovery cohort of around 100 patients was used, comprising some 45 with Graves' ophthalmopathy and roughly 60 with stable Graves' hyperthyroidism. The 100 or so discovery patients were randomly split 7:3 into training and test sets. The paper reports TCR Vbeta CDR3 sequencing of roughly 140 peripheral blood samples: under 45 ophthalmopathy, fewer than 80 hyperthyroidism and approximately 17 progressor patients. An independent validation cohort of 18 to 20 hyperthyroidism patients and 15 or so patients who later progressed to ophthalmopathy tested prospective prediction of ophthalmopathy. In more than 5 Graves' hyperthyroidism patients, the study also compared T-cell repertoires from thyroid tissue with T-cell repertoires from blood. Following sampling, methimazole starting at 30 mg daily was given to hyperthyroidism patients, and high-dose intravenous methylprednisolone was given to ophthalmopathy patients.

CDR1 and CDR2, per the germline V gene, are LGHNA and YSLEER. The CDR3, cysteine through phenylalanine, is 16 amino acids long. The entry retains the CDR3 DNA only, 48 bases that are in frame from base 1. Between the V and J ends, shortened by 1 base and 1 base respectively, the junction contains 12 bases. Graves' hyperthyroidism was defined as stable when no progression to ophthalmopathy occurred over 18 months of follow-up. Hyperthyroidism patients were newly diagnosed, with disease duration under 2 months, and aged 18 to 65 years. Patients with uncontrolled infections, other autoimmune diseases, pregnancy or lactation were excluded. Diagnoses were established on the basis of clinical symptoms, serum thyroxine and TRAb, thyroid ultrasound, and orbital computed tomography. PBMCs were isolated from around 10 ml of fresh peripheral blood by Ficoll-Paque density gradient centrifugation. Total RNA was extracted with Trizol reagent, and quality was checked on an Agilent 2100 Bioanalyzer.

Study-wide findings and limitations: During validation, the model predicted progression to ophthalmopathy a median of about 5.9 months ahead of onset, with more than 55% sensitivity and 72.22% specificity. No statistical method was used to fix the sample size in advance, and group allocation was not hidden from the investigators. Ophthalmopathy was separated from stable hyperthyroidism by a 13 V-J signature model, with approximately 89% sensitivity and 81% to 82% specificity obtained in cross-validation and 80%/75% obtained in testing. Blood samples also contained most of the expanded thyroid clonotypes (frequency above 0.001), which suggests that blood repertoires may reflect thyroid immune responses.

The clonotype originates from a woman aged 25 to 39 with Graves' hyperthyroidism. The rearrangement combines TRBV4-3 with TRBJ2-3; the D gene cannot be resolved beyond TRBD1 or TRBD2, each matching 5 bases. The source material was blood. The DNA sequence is TGCGCCAGCAGCCAAGGCATCCTGGGGGGCACAGATACGCAGTATTTT. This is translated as CASSQGILGGTDTQYF.